This section outlines one T cell receptor (beta chain) sequence together with its context. The antigen remains undetermined. TCRB transcripts that were expressed got sequenced, as all of the isolated RNA had been reverse transcribed. Sequenced by immunoSEQ multiplex PCR; TCRdb stores in-frame clones only, minus some. In the table there are 250,000 to 350,000 clones, 13% to 15% of which are singletons. V shed 4 bases and J shed 4 bases, with 14 bases lying between them. Looked up from germline, CDR1 is SGHNT and CDR2 is YYREEE (reference sequence). CDR3 length: 14 residues. This sample is part of a study of beta chain features in type 1 diabetes. In the study overall: There was similarity between patients and healthy donors in age, gender and cell yields.

Study-wide points: There was a moderate but significant shortening of TCRB CDR3s in all four CD4+ subsets of Type 1 diabetes patients. The study notes PCR might favor shorter templates equally in patients and controls. Compared to healthy donors, patients appeared to have naive, central memory and Treg TCRB repertoires that were more alike.

The chain uses TRBV5-4 and TRBJ2-5, with D perhaps TRBD2 (5 bases). The clonotype comes from a man aged 25-45 years with type 1 diabetes. Sequenced input: naive CD4+ T cells from blood. The CDR3 DNA reads TGTGCCAGCAGCCCCCGGGAAGTAATAGAGACCCAGTACTTC. It specifies CASSPREVIETQYF.